A selection of T cell receptor beta chains follows, all from one sample in a study of blood T cell repertoires in COVID-19. The repertoire was sequenced with immunoSEQ multiplex PCR; TCRdb's copy has only in-frame clones and lacks some. The repertoire holds about 260,000 clones, with 84% as singletons. Source material: peripheral blood. These receptors all stem from a man aged 60 to 69 with acute or convalescent COVID-19. The CDR3 runs from the conserved cysteine through the conserved F or W. The D gene is left open where the match is weak. Size is stated for part of the rows, as once, few or many counts, or as a class when the clone is expanded.

D gene	clone size	V gene	J gene	CDR3 length	CDR3 protein	CDR3 DNA
TRBD2	.	TRBV7-2	TRBJ2-7	16	CASSLKSGRGGDEQYF	TGTGCCAGCAGCTTGAAAAGCGGGAGAGGTGGAGACGAGCAGTACTTC
.	once	TRBV4-3	TRBJ2-1	14	CASSLRGSNGEQFF	TGCGCCAGCAGCCTGCGGGGTTCCAACGGTGAGCAGTTCTTC
.	.	TRBV7-6	TRBJ1-5	15	CASSFYRAQNQPQHF	TGTGCCAGCAGCTTCTACAGGGCCCAAAATCAGCCCCAGCATTTT
TRBD1	few	TRBV7-9	TRBJ1-2	14	CASSRGTGDYGYTF	TGTGCCAGCAGCCGCGGGACAGGTGATTATGGCTACACCTTC
.	.	TRBV6-5	TRBJ1-6	14	CASRLQGPNSPLHF	TGTGCCAGCAGACTCCAGGGTCCCAATTCACCCCTCCACTTT
.	.	TRBV7-2	TRBJ2-7	16	CASSSQGIRPSGEQYF	TGTGCCAGCAGCTCGCAGGGAATCCGTCCCTCGGGTGAGCAGTACTTC
TRBD1	.	TRBV3-1/TRBV3-2	TRBJ2-7	16	CASSQGQGTPSYEQYF	TGTGCCAGCAGCCAAGGACAGGGGACCCCCTCCTACGAGCAGTACTTC
TRBD1	.	TRBV19	TRBJ1-1	15	CASSSSPGGHTEAFF	TGTGCCAGTAGTTCCAGCCCAGGGGGACACACTGAAGCTTTCTTT
.	.	TRBV27	TRBJ2-1	17	CASSLSRGGAMYNEQFF	TGTGCCAGCAGTTTATCGAGGGGGGGGGCGATGTACAATGAGCAGTTCTTC
.	.	TRBV6-2/TRBV6-3	TRBJ1-6	17	CASSYAKSGHDNSPLHF	TGTGCCAGCAGTTACGCCAAGTCGGGACACGATAATTCACCCCTCCACTTT
TRBD2	.	TRBV19	TRBJ2-3	18	CASSTGLAGITFTDTQYF	TGTGCCAGTAGTACGGGACTAGCGGGAATAACCTTCACAGATACGCAGTATTTT
TRBD1	.	TRBV13	TRBJ2-3	15	CASSSPGQGTDTQYF	TGTGCCAGCAGTTCCCCGGGACAGGGCACAGATACGCAGTATTTT
TRBD1	.	TRBV19	TRBJ2-7	14	CASTGTGGSYEQYF	TGTGCCAGCACCGGGACAGGGGGCTCCTACGAGCAGTACTTC
TRBD1	.	TRBV25-1	TRBJ2-7	14	CASSAGQGAYEQYF	TGTGCCAGCAGTGCGGGACAGGGCGCCTACGAGCAGTACTTC
TRBD1	.	TRBV19	TRBJ2-5	17	CASSRVDRGQLQETQYF	TGTGCCAGTAGTAGGGTGGACAGGGGGCAACTCCAAGAGACCCAGTACTTC
TRBD2	.	TRBV3-1/TRBV3-2	TRBJ2-3	18	CASSQDGALAGGPDTQYF	TGTGCCAGCAGCCAAGATGGGGCTCTAGCGGGAGGGCCAGATACGCAGTATTTT
TRBD1	once	TRBV30	TRBJ2-1	15	CAWSQGVGRDNEQFF	TGTGCCTGGAGCCAGGGGGTTGGTAGAGACAATGAGCAGTTCTTC
TRBD2	.	TRBV11-2	TRBJ2-2	16	CASRLGTSGGAGELFF	TGTGCCAGCAGGCTCGGGACTAGCGGGGGGGCCGGGGAGCTGTTTTTT
.	.	TRBV7-4	TRBJ2-7	11	CASSCSYEQYF	TGTGCCAGCAGTTGCAGCTACGAGCAGTACTTC
.	once	TRBV19	TRBJ1-1	14	CASSGVRGNTEAFF	TGTGCCAGTAGTGGCGTCAGGGGGAACACTGAAGCTTTCTTT
TRBD2	.	TRBV4-3	TRBJ2-1	15	CASSQGLSGRKEQFF	TGCGCCAGCAGCCAAGGGCTTAGCGGGAGGAAAGAGCAGTTCTTC
TRBD1	once	TRBV19	TRBJ1-1	15	CASSIGTGGYTEAFF	TGTGCCAGTAGTATAGGAACAGGGGGGTACACTGAAGCTTTCTTT
.	.	TRBV4-2	TRBJ2-5	13	CASSRTEEETQYF	TGTGCCAGCAGCCGGACAGAGGAAGAGACCCAGTACTTC